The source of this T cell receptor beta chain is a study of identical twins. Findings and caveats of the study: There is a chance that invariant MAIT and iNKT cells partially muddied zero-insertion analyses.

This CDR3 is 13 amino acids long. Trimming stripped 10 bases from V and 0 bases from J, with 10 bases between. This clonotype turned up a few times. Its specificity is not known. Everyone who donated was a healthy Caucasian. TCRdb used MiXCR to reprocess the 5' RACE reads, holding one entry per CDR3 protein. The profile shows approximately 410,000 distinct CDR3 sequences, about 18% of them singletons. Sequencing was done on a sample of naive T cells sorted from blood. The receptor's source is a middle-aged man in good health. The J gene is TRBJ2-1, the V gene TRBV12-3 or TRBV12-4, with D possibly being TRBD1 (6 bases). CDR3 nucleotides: TGTGCCACCAGGACAGCCTCCTACAATGAGCAGTTCTTC. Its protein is CATRTASYNEQFF.